This TCR beta chain was found in a study of Ad26.COV2.S vaccination and SARS-CoV-2 variants. Points on this clone: What it binds is not known.

Study conclusions and caveats: Similar non-spike TCR breadth was seen in vaccine and placebo recipients.

CDR3 length equals 14 residues. Looked up from germline, CDR1 is SEHNR and CDR2 is FQNEAQ (reference sequence). V was trimmed by 5 bases and J by 6 bases, leaving 16 bases between them. Regarding treatment: around 19 received Ad26.COV2.S at low or high dose, single or two shots; a few received placebo; per-sample allocation not given. Collection of samples fell on day 63 after the first vaccine or placebo injection. Clones were read by immunoSEQ multiplex PCR, and TCRdb kept only the in-frame ones, dropping some. Among 350,000 to 400,000 clones listed, 75% to 90% were seen once. The clonotype comes from a person aged 18-60 years who received the Ad26.COV2.S COVID-19 vaccine or a placebo. J is TRBJ1-1 and V is TRBV7-9; D call uncertain. The material sequenced was peripheral blood, taken in a trial of Ad26.COV2.S vaccine versus placebo. CDR3 DNA sequence: TGTGCCAGCAGCCTTTTCACGGGGAAGGCTGAAGCTTTCTTT. As protein: CASSLFTGKAEAFF.